Listed below are T cell receptor beta chains from one sample, sequenced in a study of blood T cell repertoires in COVID-19. Sequenced by immunoSEQ multiplex PCR; TCRdb stores in-frame clones only, minus some. Altogether approximately 230,000 clones are present, roughly four fifths being singletons, with the ten largest covering roughly 15%. Sequenced material: PBMCs or T cells enriched from blood (not recorded which). The receptors here all came from a man aged 35 to 55 who had recovered from COVID-19. The CDR3 runs from the conserved cysteine through the conserved F or W. A D gene is named only where the DNA matches it firmly. Only some rows state a clone size, as once, few, many or a class for expanded clones.

TRBV7-9	NA	TRBJ2-3	NA	TGTGCCAGCAGCTTATCGGCAGATACGCAGTATTTT	CASSLSADTQYF
TRBV19	NA	TRBJ2-2	NA	TGTGCCAGTAGTATAGGGGGTAGCGGGAACACCGGGGAGCTGTTTTTT	CASSIGGSGNTGELFF
TRBV15	NA	TRBJ1-6	NA	TGTGCCACCAGCAGAGGCACAGGAAGCAATTCACCCCTCCACTTT	CATSRGTGSNSPLHF
TRBV6-5	TRBD2	TRBJ2-7	NA	TGTGCCAGCAGTTACTCGATTACTAGCGACGAGCAGTACTTC	CASSYSITSDEQYF
TRBV28	NA	TRBJ1-4	NA	TGTGCCAGCAGCCCGGGAGAGAGGACGACTAATGAAAAACTGTTTTTT	CASSPGERTTNEKLFF
TRBV9	TRBD1	TRBJ1-5	NA	TGTGCCAGCAGCGGGACAGGGGACCAGCCCCAGCATTTT	CASSGTGDQPQHF
TRBV9	NA	TRBJ2-2	NA	TGTGCCAGCAGCGTAGATCCCACTAGAACCGGGGAGCTGTTTTTT	CASSVDPTRTGELFF
TRBV7-9	TRBD1	TRBJ2-7	NA	TGTGCCAGCAGCACTTCAGGACAGGTGGGGGTCGAGCAGTACTTC	CASSTSGQVGVEQYF
TRBV11-1	NA	TRBJ2-6	NA	TGTGCCAGCAGCTTCAGTTTCTCTGGGGCCAACGTCCTGACTTTC	CASSFSFSGANVLTF
TRBV10-3	NA	TRBJ1-1	NA	TGTGCCATCAGTCTAGCAGGGGTGAACACTGAAGCTTTCTTT	CAISLAGVNTEAFF
TRBV5-6	TRBD1	TRBJ1-1	NA	TGTGCCAGCAGCTCGGGACAGAAGCTCAACACTGAAGCTTTCTTT	CASSSGQKLNTEAFF
TRBV7-6	TRBD1	TRBJ1-2	NA	TGTGCCAGCAGCCCCCAGGGCACAGGGGGATTTGGAGGCTACACCTTC	CASSPQGTGGFGGYTF
TRBV28	NA	TRBJ2-5	once	TGTGCCAGCAGCTACCCGACGGGAGAGACCCAGTACTTC	CASSYPTGETQYF
TRBV28	NA	TRBJ2-3	few	TGTGCCAGCACCCCGCCGGAGCGGCGCACAGATACGCAGTATTTT	CASTPPERRTDTQYF
TRBV9	TRBD1	TRBJ1-6	NA	TGTGCCAGCAGCGGGACAGGGGGTTCACCCCTCCACTTT	CASSGTGGSPLHF
TRBV12-3/TRBV12-4	NA	TRBJ2-2	NA	TGTGCCAGCAGTCAGACCGGGGAGCTGTTTTTT	CASSQTGELFF
TRBV28	TRBD1	TRBJ2-4	few	TGTGCCAGCAGGTTTAAAGGGGGCCATGAAAACATTCAGTACTTC	CASRFKGGHENIQYF
TRBV7-3	TRBD2	TRBJ2-1	NA	TGTGCCAGCAGCCCGACTAGCGGCTACAATGAGCAGTTCTTC	CASSPTSGYNEQFF
TRBV7-3	TRBD1	TRBJ1-2	once	TGTGCCAGCAGCTTAGGGGACAGTCAGGGCTACACCTTC	CASSLGDSQGYTF
TRBV5-5	TRBD1	TRBJ1-4	NA	TGTGCCAGCAGCTTGGGACAGGGTAATGAAAAACTGTTTTTT	CASSLGQGNEKLFF
TRBV28	NA	TRBJ1-1	NA	TGTGCCACTAAGGTCTGGTCGGGGTCCCGGACTGAAGCTTTCTTT	CATKVWSGSRTEAFF
TRBV18	TRBD2	TRBJ2-2	NA	TGTGCCAGCTCGCCCTTAGCGGGAGGGCTAACCGGGGAGCTGTTTTTT	CASSPLAGGLTGELFF
TRBV7-2	NA	TRBJ2-7	NA	TGTGCCAGCAGCCCCCGGTGGGGGGGCTCTGGGGAGCAGTACTTC	CASSPRWGGSGEQYF
TRBV4-2	NA	TRBJ2-5	NA	TGTGCCAGCAGCCAAGAGGTGACGGGAGTAGGTGAGACCCAGTACTTC	CASSQEVTGVGETQYF
TRBV28	NA	TRBJ2-3	few	TGTGCCAGCAGTTTATCTAACAGGGGCACAGATACGCAGTATTTT	CASSLSNRGTDTQYF
TRBV4-2	TRBD1	TRBJ1-6	NA	TGTGCCAGCAGCCAGACGTACAGGGGTCGGGTAGGTGATTCACCCCTCCACTTT	CASSQTYRGRVGDSPLHF
TRBV19	NA	TRBJ1-2	NA	TGTGCCAGTAGTATAGTCAGGGGCAGCTATGGCTACACCTTC	CASSIVRGSYGYTF
TRBV2	NA	TRBJ2-5	NA	TGTGCCAGCAGTGAAAGGGCGGGACGCACCAACTTC	CASSERAGRTNF
TRBV28	NA	TRBJ2-3	NA	TGTGCCAGCAGCGGAAGGGGGGGGCCTCTAACAGATACGCAGTATTTT	CASSGRGGPLTDTQYF
TRBV10-3	NA	TRBJ1-6	NA	TGTGCCACGGAGGACGGAACTTCACCCCTCCACTTT	CATEDGTSPLHF
TRBV11-2	TRBD1	TRBJ2-5	NA	TGTGCCAGCAGCTCGGACAGGGTCCTTGGGGAGACCCAGTACTTC	CASSSDRVLGETQYF
TRBV5-1	TRBD2	TRBJ2-1	NA	TGCGCCAGCAGCTGGGGACTAGCGGGATCGGATGAGCAGTTCTTC	CASSWGLAGSDEQFF
TRBV27	NA	TRBJ2-1	NA	TGTGCCAGTAGAAAATGGGCAGAACCTGGCAATGAGCAGTTCTTC	CASRKWAEPGNEQFF
TRBV3-1/TRBV3-2	TRBD1	TRBJ1-5	once	TGTGCCAGCAGCCACGGACAGGACCAGCCCCAGCATTTT	CASSHGQDQPQHF
TRBV5-1	TRBD2	TRBJ2-5	NA	TGCGCCAGCAGCCCTACCAGCGGGAGGGCAGCTGGGGAGACCCAGTACTTC	CASSPTSGRAAGETQYF
TRBV4-2	NA	TRBJ2-1	NA	TGTGCCAGCAGCCAAGATGAGTTTAGTTATGAGGAGCAGTTCTTC	CASSQDEFSYEEQFF
TRBV28	NA	TRBJ2-1	NA	TGTGCCAGCACCCCCGGTCGAGACAATGAGCAGTTCTTC	CASTPGRDNEQFF
TRBV12-3/TRBV12-4	NA	TRBJ1-2	NA	TGTGCCAGCACCCTCGCGGGGGGCTACACCTTC	CASTLAGGYTF
TRBV7-2	TRBD2	TRBJ2-7	NA	TGTGCCAGCAGCTTACTAGCGGGGGGGCGGAGTAGCGAGCAGTACTTC	CASSLLAGGRSSEQYF
TRBV11-2	TRBD1	TRBJ1-2	few	TGTGCCAGCAGCCCAGGACAGGACCGCTATGGCTACACCTTC	CASSPGQDRYGYTF
TRBV27	TRBD1	TRBJ1-3	NA	TGTGCCAGCGAGTTGCCCCACAGGGGCTACGGAAACACCATATATTTT	CASELPHRGYGNTIYF
TRBV3-1/TRBV3-2	TRBD1	TRBJ1-1	NA	TGTGCCAGCAGCCAAGGACAGGGCTGGGGAACTGAAGCTTTCTTT	CASSQGQGWGTEAFF
TRBV19	NA	TRBJ2-3	once	TGTGCCAGTATGGAGAGCACAGATACGCAGTATTTT	CASMESTDTQYF
TRBV6-1	TRBD2	TRBJ2-6	NA	TGTGCCAGCAGTGCACTAGCGGGAGTCTCTGGGGCCAACGTCCTGACTTTC	CASSALAGVSGANVLTF
TRBV7-7	TRBD1	TRBJ2-5	NA	TGTGCCAGCAGCTCGAACAGGGGAACTCGAGAGACCCAGTACTTC	CASSSNRGTRETQYF
TRBV27	NA	TRBJ2-7	NA	TGTGCCAGCAGTTTTTCAGGGGCTCGGGAGCAGTACTTC	CASSFSGAREQYF
TRBV5-1	TRBD1	TRBJ2-1	NA	TGCGCCAGCAGCCCCAGGGACAGCTACAATGAGCAGTTCTTC	CASSPRDSYNEQFF